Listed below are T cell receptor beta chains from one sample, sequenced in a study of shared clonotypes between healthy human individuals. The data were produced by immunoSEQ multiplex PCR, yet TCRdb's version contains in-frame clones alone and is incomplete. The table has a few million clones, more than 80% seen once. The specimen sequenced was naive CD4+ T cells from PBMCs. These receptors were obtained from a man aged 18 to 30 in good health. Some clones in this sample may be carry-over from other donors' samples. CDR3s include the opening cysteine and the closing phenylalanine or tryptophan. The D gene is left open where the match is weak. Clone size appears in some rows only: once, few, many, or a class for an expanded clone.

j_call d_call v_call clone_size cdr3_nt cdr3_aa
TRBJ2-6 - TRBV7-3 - TGTGCCAGCAGCTCGAGGACAGCTGGGGCCAACGTCCTGACTTTC CASSSRTAGANVLTF
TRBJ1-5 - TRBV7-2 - TGTGCCAGCAGCCCAGTCGACAATCAGCCCCAGCATTTT CASSPVDNQPQHF
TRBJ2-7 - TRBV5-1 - TGCGCCAGCAGCTTAGCTACAGCGACCTACGAGCAGTACTTC CASSLATATYEQYF
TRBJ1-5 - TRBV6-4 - TGTGCCAGCCTCCTGGGGGGACCCCAGCATTTT CASLLGGPQHF
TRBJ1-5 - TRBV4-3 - TGCGCCAGCAGCCAAAGGGTCCAGGGCTTCAATCAGCCCCAGCATTTT CASSQRVQGFNQPQHF
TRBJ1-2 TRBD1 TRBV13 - TGTGCCAGCAGCTCGGTACGGGATGGGGACAGGGAGGCCGAGGGGAATGGCTACACCTTC CASSSVRDGDREAEGNGYTF
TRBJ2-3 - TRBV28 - TGTGCCAGCAGTATCATAACAGATACGCAGTATTTT CASSIITDTQYF
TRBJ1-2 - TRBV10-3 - TGTGCCATCAGGAAGGGGAACTATGGCTACACCTTC CAIRKGNYGYTF
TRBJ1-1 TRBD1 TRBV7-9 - TGTGCCAGCAGCCTACAGGGACAGCTGAACACTGAAGCTTTCTTT CASSLQGQLNTEAFF
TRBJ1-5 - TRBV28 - TGTGCCAGCAGTTTAACCGGGTCGGGGGGTAGGCCCCAGCATTTT CASSLTGSGGRPQHF
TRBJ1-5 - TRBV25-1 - TGTGCCAGCAGTTTAAGCAATCAGCCCCAGCATTTT CASSLSNQPQHF
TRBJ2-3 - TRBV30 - TGTGCCTGGAGTGTGGTCGGAGGTGCGCAGTATTTT CAWSVVGGAQYF
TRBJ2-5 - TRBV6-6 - TGTGCCAGCAGTTACGGGGCCGGGCCCCCGGGGGAGACCCAGTACTTC CASSYGAGPPGETQYF
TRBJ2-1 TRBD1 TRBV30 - TGTGCCTGGAGTGTTTTGGGACAGGGGACGGGCAATGAGCAGTTCTTC CAWSVLGQGTGNEQFF
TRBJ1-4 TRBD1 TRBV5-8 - TGTGCCAGCAGCTCGGCCGGGACAGGGGATGAAAAACTGTTTTTT CASSSAGTGDEKLFF
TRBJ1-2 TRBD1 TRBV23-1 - TGCGCCAGCAGTCAGGGGGACAGCCAAGGCTACACCTTC CASSQGDSQGYTF
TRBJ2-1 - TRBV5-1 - TGCGCCAGCAGCTTGGGACAGGAGTCTGATGAGCAGTTCTTC CASSLGQESDEQFF
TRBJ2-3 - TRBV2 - TGTGCCAGCAGTGAAGGAGTAAGTCCAGATACGCAGTATTTT CASSEGVSPDTQYF
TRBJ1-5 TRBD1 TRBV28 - TGTGCCAGCAGTTTAGGACAGGGATGGCAGCCCCAGCATTTT CASSLGQGWQPQHF
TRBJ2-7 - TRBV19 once TGTGCCAGTACCGCCGGGACAAGCTCCTACGAGCAGTACTTC CASTAGTSSYEQYF
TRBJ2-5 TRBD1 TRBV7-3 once TGTGCCAGCAGCTACGACAGGGAAGAGACCCAGTACTTC CASSYDREETQYF
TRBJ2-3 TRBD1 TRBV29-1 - TGCAGCGTTCAAGTCAGGGGACAGGAGGCAGTGGGTACGCAGTATTTT CSVQVRGQEAVGTQYF
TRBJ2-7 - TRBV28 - TGTGCCAGCAGTTTGAGGGACGAGCAGTACTTC CASSLRDEQYF
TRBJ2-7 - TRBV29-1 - TGCAGCGTTGAGGGAAGGCCCCCCTCCAAGCAGTACTTC CSVEGRPPSKQYF
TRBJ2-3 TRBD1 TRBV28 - TGTGCCAGCAGTCAGGGGGCTCCCAGCACAAATACGCAGTATTTT CASSQGAPSTNTQYF
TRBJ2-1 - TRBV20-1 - TGCAGTGCTGAGGCCAGGGGAGCGGAGTTCTTC CSAEARGAEFF
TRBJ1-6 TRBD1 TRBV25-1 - TGTGCCAGCAGTGAATCGACAGGGGGCGCTTCTACACCCCTCCACTTT CASSESTGGASTPLHF
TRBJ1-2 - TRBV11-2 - TGTGCCAGCAGCTTTGGGCAGGACTATGGCTACACCTTC CASSFGQDYGYTF
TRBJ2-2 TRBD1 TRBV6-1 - TGTGCCAGCAGGGTAACAGGGGGAATCACCGGGGAGCTGTTTTTT CASRVTGGITGELFF
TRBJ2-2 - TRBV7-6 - TGTGCCAGCAGCTTAATCGCGAACACCGGGGAGCTGTTTTTT CASSLIANTGELFF
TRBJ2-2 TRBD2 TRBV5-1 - TGCGCCAGCAGCCTAGGACTAGCGGGAGGACCGTCCGGGGAGCTGTTTTTT CASSLGLAGGPSGELFF
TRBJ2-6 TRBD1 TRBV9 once TGTGCCAGCAGCAAGACCGGGACAGGGCCCTCCTCTGGGGCCAACGTCCTGACTTTC CASSKTGTGPSSGANVLTF